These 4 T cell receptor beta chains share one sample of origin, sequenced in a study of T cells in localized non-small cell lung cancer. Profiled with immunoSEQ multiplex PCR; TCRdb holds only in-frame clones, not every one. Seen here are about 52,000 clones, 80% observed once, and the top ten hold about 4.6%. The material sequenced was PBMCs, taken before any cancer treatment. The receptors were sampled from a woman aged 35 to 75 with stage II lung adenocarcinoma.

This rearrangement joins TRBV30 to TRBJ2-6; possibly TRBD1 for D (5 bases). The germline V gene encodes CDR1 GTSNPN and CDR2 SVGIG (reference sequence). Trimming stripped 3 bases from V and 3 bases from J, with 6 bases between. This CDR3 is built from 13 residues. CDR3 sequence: CAWRGLGANVLTF. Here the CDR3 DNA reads TGTGCCTGGAGGGGGCTTGGGGCCAACGTCCTGACTTTC.

This chain's CDR3 is CASGSGYSYEQYF. The CDR3 DNA follows: TGTGCCAGTGGTAGCGGTTACTCCTACGAGCAGTACTTC. The V call is TRBV19, the J call TRBJ2-7, with a possible D match to TRBD2 (6 bases). This CDR3 has 13 residues. Trimming took 8 bases from V and 0 from J, leaving 11 bases between them. Germline V gene data show CDR1 as LNHDA and CDR2 as SQIVND (reference sequence).

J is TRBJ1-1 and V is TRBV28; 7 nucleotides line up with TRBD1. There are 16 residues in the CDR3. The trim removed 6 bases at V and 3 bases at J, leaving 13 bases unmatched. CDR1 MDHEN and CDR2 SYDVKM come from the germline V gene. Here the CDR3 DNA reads TGTGCCAGCAGCCCTATACGACAGGGAATCGACACTGAAGCTTTCTTT. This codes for CASSPIRQGIDTEAFF.

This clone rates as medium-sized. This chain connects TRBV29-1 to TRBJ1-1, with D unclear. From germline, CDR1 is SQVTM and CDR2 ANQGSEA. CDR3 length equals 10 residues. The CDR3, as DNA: TGCGTCGTCGGAGGCACTGAAGCTTTCTTT. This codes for CVVGGTEAFF.